The clone carrying this TCR beta chain was recorded a few times. Antigen unknown. The library targeted TCRbeta and was prepared with unique molecular identifiers. From the PCR reads, TCRdb called clonotypes with MiXCR, one entry per CDR3 protein. The data hold around 700,000 distinct CDR3 sequences, with around 13% observed a single time. These data originate in a study of T-cell reconstitution after alpha-beta-depleted transplantation in children. Regarding the study as a whole: About two months after transplant, alpha-beta T cells reportedly came from several hundred expanded graft clones. Diversity and T-cell counts at one year after transplant derived mostly from new T cells. Surviving thymic progenitors and recipient T cells were the source of high TCRbeta diversity at day 60 in some patients.

CDR1 and CDR2 (germline): WSHSY, SAAADI. The V gene lost 3 bases and the J gene lost 6 bases, with 18 bases spanning the gap. The CDR3 is made up of 15 amino acids. This sequence was found in a girl aged 2-10 years with congenital amegakaryocytic thrombocytopenia, due to receive a stem cell transplant. Specimen: PBMCs, collected before TCRalphabeta/CD19-depleted stem cell transplant. This chain links TRBV10-2 with TRBJ2-7; D may be TRBD1 (6 bases). The CDR3 region has the DNA TGCGCCAGCAGTGAAACAGGGCTAGGTCTCCCCGAGCAGTACTTC. This sequence encodes CASSETGLGLPEQYF.